Each of the 20 T cell receptor beta chains below was sequenced from the same sample in a study of radiotherapy plus CTLA-4 blockade in lung cancer. Assay used: immunoSEQ multiplex PCR; TCRdb lists only in-frame clones, some missing. This sample yields 85,000 to 90,000 clones, of which approximately 86% are seen a single time; 16% belongs to the top ten. Sequenced material: peripheral blood, taken from a patient treated with radiotherapy plus ipilimumab. The receptor source for this set is a human donor with non-small cell lung cancer that progressed on radiotherapy plus ipilimumab.

The chain has TRBV6-5 and TRBJ1-6; the match to TRBD1 covers 10 bases. With V trimmed by 6 bases and J by 10 bases, 6 bases remained unmatched. The CDR3 is 14 amino acids. Germline V gene sequence: CDR1 MNHEY, CDR2 SVGAGI. The CDR3: CASSLGQGSSPLHF. The CDR3 DNA is TGTGCCAGCAGCCTGGGACAGGGGTCCTCACCCCTCCACTTT.

V gene TRBV7-9 combines with J gene TRBJ1-2; 7 positions match TRBD1. The CDR3 extends over 14 amino acids. Trimming took 1 base from V and 4 from J; bases not matched to a gene: 3. CDR1 and CDR2 (germline): SEHNR, FQNEAQ (reference sequence). CDR3 loop: CASSLGGGGYGYTF. The DNA for the CDR3 is TGTGCCAGCAGCTTAGGAGGGGGCGGCTATGGCTACACCTTC.

The rearrangement uses TRBV15 and TRBJ1-4; perhaps TRBD1 as D (6 bases). V lost 3 bases to trimming and J lost 1 base, with 6 bases between them. CDR3 length equals 14 residues. Germline assignment: CDR1 LNHNV and CDR2 YYDKDF (reference sequence). The CDR3 is CATSRDRTNEKLFF. In DNA form, the CDR3 reads TGTGCCACCAGCAGGGACAGAACTAATGAAAAACTGTTTTTT.

The J gene is TRBJ2-7, the V gene TRBV9; no clear D. This CDR3 is 13 amino acids long. Trimming stripped 3 bases from V and 0 bases from J, with 7 bases between. The germline gives CDR1 SGDLS, CDR2 YYNGEE. This CDR3 reads CASSAQTSYEQYF. The DNA of the CDR3 is TGTGCCAGCAGCGCCCAGACCTCCTACGAGCAGTACTTC.

This chain links TRBV11-2 with TRBJ2-1; D remains ambiguous. CDR3 length: 11 amino acids. V lost 3 bases and J lost 5, with 2 bases in between. Germline V CDR1 and CDR2: SGHAT, FQNNGV. The DNA of the CDR3 is TGTGCCAGCAGCTTCCACAATGAGCAGTTCTTC. This encodes CASSFHNEQFF.

This chain joins TRBV15 and TRBJ2-5; D gene unclear. Trimming removed 0 bases at V and 3 bases at J, with 11 bases between. This CDR3 spans 15 amino acids. The germline gives CDR1 LNHNV, CDR2 YYDKDF (reference sequence). As DNA, the CDR3 is TGTGCCACCAGCAGAGATACGTTTATCAAAGAGACCCAGTACTTC. Its protein is CATSRDTFIKETQYF.

The genes are TRBV6-5 and TRBJ1-6; TRBD1 is a possible D gene (5 bases). V lost 6 bases to trimming and J lost 4 bases, with 7 bases between them. The CDR3 length is 13 residues. CDR1 and CDR2 from the germline V gene are MNHEY and SVGAGI. Here the CDR3 reads CASRAGYNSPLHF. CDR3 nucleotide sequence: TGTGCCAGCAGGGCAGGGTATAATTCACCCCTCCACTTT.

The rearrangement joins TRBV11-2 to TRBJ1-5, with D tentatively TRBD1 (6 bases). This CDR3 is built from 18 residues. CDR1 is SGHAT and CDR2 is FQNNGV in the germline V gene. V lost 5 bases and J lost 1, with 21 bases in between. The CDR3, as DNA: TGTGCCAGCAGCCCCGCTCCCAAGACAGGAACAAGCAATCAGCCCCAGCATTTT. The encoded protein is CASSPAPKTGTSNQPQHF.

The V and J genes are TRBV4-2 and TRBJ2-7, with 7 bases matching TRBD2. V was pared by 0 bases and J by 2 bases, with 4 bases of the junction left unmatched. Looked up from germline, CDR1 is LGHNA and CDR2 is YNFKEQ. The CDR3 has 15 amino acids. The CDR3 DNA sequence: TGTGCCAGCAGCCAAGATCTAGCGGCCCCCTACGAGCAGTACTTC. It translates to CASSQDLAAPYEQYF.

This chain connects TRBV6-6 to TRBJ1-2; no clear D. Trimming took off 2 bases at V and 3 bases at J, with 7 bases between the two ends. This CDR3 spans 13 amino acids. Germline assignment: CDR1 MNHNY and CDR2 SVGAGI (reference sequence). This CDR3 is CASSYPQDYGYTF. The DNA of the CDR3 is TGTGCCAGCAGTTACCCCCAGGACTATGGCTACACCTTC.

The chain combines TRBV6-1 with TRBJ1-2, with TRBD1 as a possible D gene (5 bases). This CDR3 comprises 12 residues. The V gene's germline CDR1 is MNHNS and CDR2 SASEGT. V shed 4 bases and J shed 6 bases, with 9 bases lying between them. In DNA form, the CDR3 reads TGTGCCAGCAGTGCCGTGGGGGATGGCTACACCTTC. Amino acids: CASSAVGDGYTF.

This rearrangement joins TRBV9 to TRBJ2-7; 8 bases are a match to TRBD2. Looked up from germline, CDR1 is SGDLS and CDR2 is YYNGEE. The V gene end was trimmed by 0 bases and the J gene end by 4 bases; junction bases not matched to a gene: 3. The CDR3 runs 14 residues. The CDR3 sequence is CASSVEAGGYEQYF. The CDR3 region has the DNA TGTGCCAGCAGCGTAGAGGCGGGGGGTTACGAGCAGTACTTC.

V gene TRBV7-9 combines with J gene TRBJ1-6; the D is unclear. The CDR3 extends over 13 amino acids. Trimming left V 7 bases short and J 9 bases short, with 13 bases between. Germline V CDR1 and CDR2: SEHNR, FQNEAQ (reference sequence). CDR3 in DNA: TGTGCCAGCAACGACGGGCAGTTTTCACCCCTCCACTTT. It is translated as CASNDGQFSPLHF.

This sequence joins TRBV5-1 and TRBJ2-1; 7 nucleotides line up with TRBD1. J lost 3 bases, V lost 0 bases, and 3 bases had no gene match. The CDR3 consists of 15 residues. Per the germline V gene, CDR1 is SGHRS and CDR2 is YFSETQ. CDR3 sequence (DNA): TGCGCCAGCAGCTTGGAGGGGGCCGGCTACAATGAGCAGTTCTTC. Its translation: CASSLEGAGYNEQFF.

This rearrangement joins TRBV6-6 to TRBJ1-4; maybe TRBD1 (6 bases). The germline gives CDR1 MNHNY, CDR2 SVGAGI (reference sequence). V lost 5 bases and J lost 3, with 16 bases in between. The CDR3 extends over 16 amino acids. The CDR3 DNA reads as TGTGCCAGCAGTAACCCCTTTCAGGGGCCTAATGAAAAACTGTTTTTT. It codes for CASSNPFQGPNEKLFF.

This rearrangement joins TRBV5-8 to TRBJ1-5, with 10 bases aligning to TRBD1. Germline values: CDR1 SGHTS, CDR2 YDEGEE. The CDR3 contains 15 residues. V lost 4 bases to trimming and J lost 7 bases; unmatched junction nucleotides: 8. The CDR3 nucleotides are TGTGCCAGCAGCACCGGGACAGGGGTAGGGCAGCCCCAGCATTTT. Translating gives CASSTGTGVGQPQHF.

J is TRBJ2-7 and V is TRBV19; a weak D match, TRBD2 (5 bases). CDR1 and CDR2 (germline): LNHDA, SQIVND (reference sequence). V lost 1 base, J lost 2 bases, and 6 bases lay in between. The CDR3 runs to 13 residues. CDR3 DNA sequence: TGTGCCAGTAGTATAGCCGGGGCCTACGAGCAGTACTTC. Amino acids: CASSIAGAYEQYF.

This clone was counted a few times. This chain joins TRBV21-1 and TRBJ2-7; no DNA check was done on the table's D call, TRBD2. TRBV21-1 counts as a pseudogene. This CDR3 is built from 15 residues. The CDR3: CASSSGTKSSYEQYF. CDR3 nucleotide sequence: TGTGCCAGCAGCTCCGGGACTAAAAGCTCCTACGAGCAGTACTTC.

The chain uses TRBV5-6 and TRBJ2-7; D remains ambiguous. The ends were cut back, 4 bases at V and 2 bases at J, with 22 bases in the middle. The CDR3 extends over 17 amino acids. Germline V gene data show CDR1 as SGHDT and CDR2 as YYEEEE. This CDR3 is CASSPVPEAGSTYEQYF. CDR3 in DNA: TGTGCCAGCAGCCCGGTCCCCGAGGCAGGAAGCACCTACGAGCAGTACTTC.

V and J are TRBV5-4 and TRBJ2-1; 10 positions agree with TRBD2. V lost 3 bases, J lost 6 bases, and 9 bases stayed unmatched. CDR3 length: 16 residues. The germline V gene has CDR1 SGHNT and CDR2 YYREEE (reference sequence). CDR3 coding DNA: TGTGCCAGCAGCTGGAGCCTAGCGGGAGACTTCAATGAGCAGTTCTTC. Amino acid sequence: CASSWSLAGDFNEQFF.